This note documents a single TCR beta chain sequence. Its antigen remains unknown. Once RNA had been extracted, it was reverse transcribed into cDNA to act as the sequencing template. TCRdb's copy holds only in-frame clones and misses some; the assay was immunoSEQ multiplex PCR. The data hold around 300,000 clones, with 60% observed a single time. The treatment is: oral pan-JAK inhibitor, 5-10 mg twice daily. The sample originates from a study of CD8+ T cells in alopecia areata. Across the study: Treated patients' severity was scored by percentage of affected scalp area. Study results and limitations: Administration of tofacitinib significantly diminished scalp clonality and expanded CD8+ clones within the top 100.

The material was CD4+ T cells sorted from blood, obtained at week 52, from a patient treated with tofacitinib. The sequence was obtained from a human donor with alopecia areata.

CDR3 DNA sequence: TGTGCCAGCAGCTCTATTGTGGGCGTATCACCCCTCCACTTT. Protein: CASSSIVGVSPLHF. This chain uses TRBV7-9 with TRBJ1-6; D is uncertain. This CDR3 region has 14 residues. V was clipped by 4 bases and J by 10 bases, with 14 bases between them. Germline lookup yields CDR1 SEHNR and CDR2 FQNEAQ (reference sequence).